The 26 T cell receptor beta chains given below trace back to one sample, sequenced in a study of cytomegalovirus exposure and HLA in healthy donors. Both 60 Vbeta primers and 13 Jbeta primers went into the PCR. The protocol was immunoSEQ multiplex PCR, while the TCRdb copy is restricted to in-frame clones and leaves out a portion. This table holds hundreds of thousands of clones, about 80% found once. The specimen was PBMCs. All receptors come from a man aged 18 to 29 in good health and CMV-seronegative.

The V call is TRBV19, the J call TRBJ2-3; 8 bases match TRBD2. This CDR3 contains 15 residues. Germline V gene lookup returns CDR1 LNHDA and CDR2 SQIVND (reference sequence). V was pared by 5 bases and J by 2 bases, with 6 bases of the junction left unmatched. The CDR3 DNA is TGTGCCAGTAGTTCATTAGCGGGGTTCACAGATACGCAGTATTTT. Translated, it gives CASSSLAGFTDTQYF. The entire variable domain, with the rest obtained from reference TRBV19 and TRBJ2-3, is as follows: DGGITQSPKYLFRKEGQNVTLSCEQNLNHDAMYWYRQDPGQGLRLIYYSQIVNDFQKGDIAEGYSVSREKKESFPLTVTSAQKNPTAFYLCASSSLAGFTDTQYFGPGTRLTVL.

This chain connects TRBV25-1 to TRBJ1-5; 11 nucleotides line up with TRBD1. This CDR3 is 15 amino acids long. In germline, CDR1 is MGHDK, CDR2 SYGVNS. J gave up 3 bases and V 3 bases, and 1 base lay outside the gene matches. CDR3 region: CASSEDRGHNQPQHF. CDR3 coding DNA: TGTGCCAGCAGTGAGGACAGGGGGCACAATCAGCCCCAGCATTTT.

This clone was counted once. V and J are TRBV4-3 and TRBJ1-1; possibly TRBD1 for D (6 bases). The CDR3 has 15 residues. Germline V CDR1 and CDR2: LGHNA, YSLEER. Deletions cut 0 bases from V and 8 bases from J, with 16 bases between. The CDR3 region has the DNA TGCGCCAGCAGCCAAGATCTTTTATTGGACAGCGAAGCTTTCTTT. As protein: CASSQDLLLDSEAFF.

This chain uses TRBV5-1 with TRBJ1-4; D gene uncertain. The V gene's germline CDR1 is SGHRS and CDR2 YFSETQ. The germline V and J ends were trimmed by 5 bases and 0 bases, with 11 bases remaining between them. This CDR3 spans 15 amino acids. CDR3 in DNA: TGCGCCAGCAGGGTCCAAGCGGCAACTAATGAAAAACTGTTTTTT. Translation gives CASRVQAATNEKLFF. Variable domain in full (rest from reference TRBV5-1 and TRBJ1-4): KAGVTQTPRYLIKTRGQQVTLSCSPISGHRSVSWYQQTPGQGLQFLFEYFSETQRNKGNFPGRFSGRQFSNSRSEMNVSTLELGDSALYLCASRVQAATNEKLFFGSGTQLSVL.

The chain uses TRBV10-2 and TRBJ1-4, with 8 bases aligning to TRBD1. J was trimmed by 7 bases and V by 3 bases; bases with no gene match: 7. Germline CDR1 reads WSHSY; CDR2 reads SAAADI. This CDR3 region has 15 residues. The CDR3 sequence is CASSDSGGYSEKLFF. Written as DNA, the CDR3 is TGCGCCAGCAGTGATTCAGGGGGCTATAGTGAAAAACTGTTTTTT.

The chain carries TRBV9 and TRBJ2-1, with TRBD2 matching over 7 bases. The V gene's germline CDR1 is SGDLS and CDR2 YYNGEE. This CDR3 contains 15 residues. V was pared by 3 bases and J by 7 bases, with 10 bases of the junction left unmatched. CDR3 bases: TGTGCCAGCAGCGAATCCGGGACGCGGGGGAATGAGCAGTTCTTC. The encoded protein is CASSESGTRGNEQFF.

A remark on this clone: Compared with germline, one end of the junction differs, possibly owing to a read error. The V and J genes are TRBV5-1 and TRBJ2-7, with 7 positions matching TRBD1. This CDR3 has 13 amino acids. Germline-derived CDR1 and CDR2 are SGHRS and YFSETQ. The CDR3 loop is CASSLDDRDAVDF. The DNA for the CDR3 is TGCGCCAGCAGCTTGGACGACAGGGACGCGGTCGACTTC. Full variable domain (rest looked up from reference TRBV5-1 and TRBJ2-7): KAGVTQTPRYLIKTRGQQVTLSCSPISGHRSVSWYQQTPGQGLQFLFEYFSETQRNKGNFPGRFSGRQFSNSRSEMNVSTLELGDSALYLCASSLDDRDAVDFGPGTRLTVT.

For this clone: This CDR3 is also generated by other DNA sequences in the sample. Here the CDR3 reads CASSFGGPTDTQYF. The CDR3 bases are TGTGCCAGCAGTTTCGGAGGGCCGACAGATACGCAGTATTTT. This chain connects TRBV28 to TRBJ2-3; tentative D call: TRBD2 (6 bases). Germline V gives CDR1 MDHEN, CDR2 SYDVKM. The V end lost 3 bases, the J end lost 3 bases, and 10 bases lay between the germline ends. This CDR3 has 14 residues.

CDR3 in amino acids: CASSLYTSPDTQYF. Here the CDR3 DNA reads TGTGCCAGCAGCTTATATACTAGCCCAGATACGCAGTATTTT. The chain uses TRBV5-4 and TRBJ2-3; D perhaps matches TRBD2 (6 bases). CDR3 size: 14 residues. The germline V gene encodes CDR1 SGHNT and CDR2 YYREEE (reference sequence). V was pared by 2 bases and J by 4 bases, with 11 bases between.

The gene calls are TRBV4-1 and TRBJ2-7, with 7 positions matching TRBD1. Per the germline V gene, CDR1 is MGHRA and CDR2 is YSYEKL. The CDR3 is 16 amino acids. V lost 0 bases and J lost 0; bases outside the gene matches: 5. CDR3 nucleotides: TGCGCCAGCAGCCAAGATGTACAGGGGATCTCCTACGAGCAGTACTTC. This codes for CASSQDVQGISYEQYF.

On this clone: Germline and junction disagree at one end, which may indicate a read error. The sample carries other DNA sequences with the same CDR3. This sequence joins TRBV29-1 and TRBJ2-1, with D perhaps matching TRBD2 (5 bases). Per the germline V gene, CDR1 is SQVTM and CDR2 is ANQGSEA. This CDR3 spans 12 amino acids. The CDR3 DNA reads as TGCAGTGTTGAAGATTCCGGGGATGAGCAGTTCTTC. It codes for CSVEDSGDEQFF.

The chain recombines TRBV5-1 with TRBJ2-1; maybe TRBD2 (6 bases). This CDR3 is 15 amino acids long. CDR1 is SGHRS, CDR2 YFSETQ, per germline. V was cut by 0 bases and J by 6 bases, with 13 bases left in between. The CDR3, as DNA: TGCGCCAGCAGCTTGGTTCCGGGAGCGGTCAATGAGCAGTTCTTC. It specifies CASSLVPGAVNEQFF. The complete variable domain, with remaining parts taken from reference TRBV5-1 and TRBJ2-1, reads KAGVTQTPRYLIKTRGQQVTLSCSPISGHRSVSWYQQTPGQGLQFLFEYFSETQRNKGNFPGRFSGRQFSNSRSEMNVSTLELGDSALYLCASSLVPGAVNEQFFGPGTRLTVL.

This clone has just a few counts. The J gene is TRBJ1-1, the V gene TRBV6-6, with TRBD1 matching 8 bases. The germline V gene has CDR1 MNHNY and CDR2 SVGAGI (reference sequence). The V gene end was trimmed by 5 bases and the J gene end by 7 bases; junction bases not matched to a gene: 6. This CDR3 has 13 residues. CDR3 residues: CASSLTGDSEAFF. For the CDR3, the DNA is TGTGCCAGCAGTCTGACAGGGGACAGTGAAGCTTTCTTT.

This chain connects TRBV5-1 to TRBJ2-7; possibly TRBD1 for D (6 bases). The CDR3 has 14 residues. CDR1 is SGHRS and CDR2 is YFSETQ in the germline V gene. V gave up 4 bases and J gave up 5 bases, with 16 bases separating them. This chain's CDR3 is CASSSRPGVNEQYF. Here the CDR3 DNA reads TGCGCCAGCAGCAGTCGCCCAGGGGTCAACGAGCAGTACTTC.

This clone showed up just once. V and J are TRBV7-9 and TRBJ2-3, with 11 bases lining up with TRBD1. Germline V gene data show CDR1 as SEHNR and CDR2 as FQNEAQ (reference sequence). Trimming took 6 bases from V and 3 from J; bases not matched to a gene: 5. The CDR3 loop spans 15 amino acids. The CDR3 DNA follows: TGTGCCAGCAGTCCCGGGACAGGGGGTACAGATACGCAGTATTTT. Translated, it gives CASSPGTGGTDTQYF.

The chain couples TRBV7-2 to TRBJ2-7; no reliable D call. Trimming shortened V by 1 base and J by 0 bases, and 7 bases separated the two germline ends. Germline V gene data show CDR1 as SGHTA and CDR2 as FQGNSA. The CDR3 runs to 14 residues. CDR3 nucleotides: TGTGCCAGCAGCTTAGAACGGAGCTCCTACGAGCAGTACTTC. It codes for CASSLERSSYEQYF.

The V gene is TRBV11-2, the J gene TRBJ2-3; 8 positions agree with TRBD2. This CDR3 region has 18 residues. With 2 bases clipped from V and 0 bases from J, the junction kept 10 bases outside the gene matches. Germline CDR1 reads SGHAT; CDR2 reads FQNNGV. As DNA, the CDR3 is TGTGCCAGCAGCTTACGGTCTCGGGGGGGCCTAAGCACAGATACGCAGTATTTT. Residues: CASSLRSRGGLSTDTQYF.

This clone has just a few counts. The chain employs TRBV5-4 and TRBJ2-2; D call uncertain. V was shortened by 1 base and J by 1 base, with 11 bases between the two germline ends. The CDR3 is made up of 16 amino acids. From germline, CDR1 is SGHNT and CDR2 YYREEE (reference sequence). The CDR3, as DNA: TGTGCCAGCAGCTTGAACTCCCCAGGGAACACCGGGGAGCTGTTTTTT. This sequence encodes CASSLNSPGNTGELFF.

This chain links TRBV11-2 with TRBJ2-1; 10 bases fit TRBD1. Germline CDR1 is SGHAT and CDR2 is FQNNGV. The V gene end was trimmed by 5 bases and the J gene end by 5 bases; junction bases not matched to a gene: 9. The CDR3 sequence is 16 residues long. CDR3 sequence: CASSARQGQGNNEQFF. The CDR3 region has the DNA TGTGCCAGCAGCGCCCGTCAGGGACAGGGGAACAATGAGCAGTTCTTC.

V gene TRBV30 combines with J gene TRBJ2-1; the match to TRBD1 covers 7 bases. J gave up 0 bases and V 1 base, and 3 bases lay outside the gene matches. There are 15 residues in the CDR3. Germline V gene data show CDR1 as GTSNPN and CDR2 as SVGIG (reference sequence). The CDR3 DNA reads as TGTGCCTGGAGTGCAGGGACAGACTCCTACAATGAGCAGTTCTTC. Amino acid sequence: CAWSAGTDSYNEQFF.

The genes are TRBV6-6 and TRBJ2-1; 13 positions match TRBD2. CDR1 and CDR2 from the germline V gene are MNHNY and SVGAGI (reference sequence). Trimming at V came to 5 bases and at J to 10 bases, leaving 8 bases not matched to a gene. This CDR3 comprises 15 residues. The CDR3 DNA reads TGTGCCAGCAGTCCCCGGACTAGCGGGAGTGGGGAGCAGTTCTTC. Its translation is CASSPRTSGSGEQFF.

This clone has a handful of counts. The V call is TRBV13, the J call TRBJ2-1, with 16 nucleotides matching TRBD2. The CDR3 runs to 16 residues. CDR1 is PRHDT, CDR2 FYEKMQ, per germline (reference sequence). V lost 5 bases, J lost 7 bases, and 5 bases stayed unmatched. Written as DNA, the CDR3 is TGTGCCAGCAGCCCGGGACTAGCGGGAGGGAGGAATGAGCAGTTCTTC. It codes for CASSPGLAGGRNEQFF. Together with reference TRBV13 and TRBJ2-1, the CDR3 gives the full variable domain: AAGVIQSPRHLIKEKRETATLKCYPIPRHDTVYWYQQGPGQDPQFLISFYEKMQSDKGSIPDRFSAQQFSDYHSELNMSSLELGDSALYFCASSPGLAGGRNEQFFGPGTRLTVL.

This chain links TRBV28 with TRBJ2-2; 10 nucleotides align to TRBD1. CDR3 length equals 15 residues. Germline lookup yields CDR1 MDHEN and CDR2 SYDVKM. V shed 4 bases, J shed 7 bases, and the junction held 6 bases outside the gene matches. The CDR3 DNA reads TGTGCCAGCAGTTACCGGGACAGGGGTATCGGGGAGCTGTTTTTT. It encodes CASSYRDRGIGELFF.

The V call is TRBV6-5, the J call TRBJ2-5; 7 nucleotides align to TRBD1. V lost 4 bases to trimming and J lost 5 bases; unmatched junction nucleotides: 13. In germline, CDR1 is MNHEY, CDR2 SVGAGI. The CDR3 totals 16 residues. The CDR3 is CASSFDGTETEETQYF. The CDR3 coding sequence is TGTGCCAGCAGTTTTGATGGGACAGAAACCGAGGAGACCCAGTACTTC.

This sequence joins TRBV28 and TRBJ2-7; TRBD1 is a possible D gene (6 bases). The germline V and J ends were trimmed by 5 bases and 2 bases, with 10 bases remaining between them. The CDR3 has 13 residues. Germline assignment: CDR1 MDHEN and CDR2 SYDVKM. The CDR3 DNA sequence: TGTGCCAGCAGTCCTGGACAGCCCTACGAGCAGTACTTC. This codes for CASSPGQPYEQYF.

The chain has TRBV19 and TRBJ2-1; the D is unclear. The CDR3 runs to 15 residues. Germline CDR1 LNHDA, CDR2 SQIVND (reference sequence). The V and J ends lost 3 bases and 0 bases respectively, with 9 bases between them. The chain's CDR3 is CASSIGLSSYNEQFF. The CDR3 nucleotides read TGTGCCAGTAGTATTGGGCTGAGCTCCTACAATGAGCAGTTCTTC.